This section outlines one T cell receptor beta chain sequence together with its context. As yet, its antigen is unknown. The authors ran a second PCR of roughly 6 to 12 cycles using a sample-barcoded 5' primer and a J-beta primer mix. From the 5' RACE reads, TCRdb called clonotypes with MiXCR, one entry per CDR3 protein. Altogether 650,000 to 1,000,000 distinct CDR3 sequences are present, about 34% being singletons, with the ten largest covering 10% to 15%. V lost 0 bases, J lost 6 bases, and 8 bases lay in between. There are 13 residues in the CDR3. Germline V gene data show CDR1 as SGHTA and CDR2 as FQGNSA. The data were obtained in a study of blood T cells in healthy people across ages. Whole-study findings and limits: Among T cells, TCR beta diversity per million cells dropped roughly linearly as age rose.

Sequenced material: blood. The source is a man between 18 and 29 years old in good health. The gene calls are TRBV7-2 and TRBJ1-2, with D perhaps matching TRBD1 (5 bases). The CDR3 loop reads CASSLAMGDGYTF. The CDR3 DNA follows: TGTGCCAGCAGCTTAGCGATGGGGGATGGCTACACCTTC.